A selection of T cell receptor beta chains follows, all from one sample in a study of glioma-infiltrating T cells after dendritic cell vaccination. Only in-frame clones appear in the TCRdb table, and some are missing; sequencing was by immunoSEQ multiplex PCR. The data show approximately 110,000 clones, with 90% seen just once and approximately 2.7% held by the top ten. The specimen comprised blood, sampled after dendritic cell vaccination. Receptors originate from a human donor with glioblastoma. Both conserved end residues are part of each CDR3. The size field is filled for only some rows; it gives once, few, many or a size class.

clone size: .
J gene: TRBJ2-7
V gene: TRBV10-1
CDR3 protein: CASSEGQDTTYEQYF

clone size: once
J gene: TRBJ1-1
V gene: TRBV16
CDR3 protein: CASSQWRGLGEAFF

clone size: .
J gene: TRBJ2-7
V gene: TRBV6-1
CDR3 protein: CASSLDYYEQYF

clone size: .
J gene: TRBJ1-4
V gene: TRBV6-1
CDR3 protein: CASSAGTGDEKLFF

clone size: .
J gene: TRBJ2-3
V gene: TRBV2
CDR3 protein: CASSDFWGRVDTQYF

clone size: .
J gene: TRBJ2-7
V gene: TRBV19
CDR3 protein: CASSSRDRGNPYEQYF

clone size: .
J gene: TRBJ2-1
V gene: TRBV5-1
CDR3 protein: CASSWDRFDEQFF

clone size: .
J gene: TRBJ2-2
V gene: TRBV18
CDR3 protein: CASSGTENTGELFF

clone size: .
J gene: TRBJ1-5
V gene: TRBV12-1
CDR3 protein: CASSFGGEDGYQPQHF

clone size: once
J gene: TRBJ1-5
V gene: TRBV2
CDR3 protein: CASSRAQGNQPQHF

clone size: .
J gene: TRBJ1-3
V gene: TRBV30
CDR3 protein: CAWSVQGARGNTIYF

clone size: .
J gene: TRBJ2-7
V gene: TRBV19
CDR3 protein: CASGDRGGSEQYF

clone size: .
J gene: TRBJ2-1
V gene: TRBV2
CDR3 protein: CASRRSDSGSNEQFF

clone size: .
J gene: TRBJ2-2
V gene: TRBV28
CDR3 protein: CASISPAGGRTGELFF

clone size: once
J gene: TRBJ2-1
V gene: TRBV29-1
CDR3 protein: CSVAGGVGGSYNEQFF

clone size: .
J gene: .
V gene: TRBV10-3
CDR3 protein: CAISVGELATYEQYF

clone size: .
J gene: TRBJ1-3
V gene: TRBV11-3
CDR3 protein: CASSPGTGSGNTIYF

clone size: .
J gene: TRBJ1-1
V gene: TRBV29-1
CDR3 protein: CSFHQGSEAFF

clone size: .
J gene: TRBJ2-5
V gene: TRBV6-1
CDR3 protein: CASSDPRETQYF

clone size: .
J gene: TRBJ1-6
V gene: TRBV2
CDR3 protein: CASSVGLSYNSPLHF

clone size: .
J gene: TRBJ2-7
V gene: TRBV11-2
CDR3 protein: CASSLGTRVTSEQYF